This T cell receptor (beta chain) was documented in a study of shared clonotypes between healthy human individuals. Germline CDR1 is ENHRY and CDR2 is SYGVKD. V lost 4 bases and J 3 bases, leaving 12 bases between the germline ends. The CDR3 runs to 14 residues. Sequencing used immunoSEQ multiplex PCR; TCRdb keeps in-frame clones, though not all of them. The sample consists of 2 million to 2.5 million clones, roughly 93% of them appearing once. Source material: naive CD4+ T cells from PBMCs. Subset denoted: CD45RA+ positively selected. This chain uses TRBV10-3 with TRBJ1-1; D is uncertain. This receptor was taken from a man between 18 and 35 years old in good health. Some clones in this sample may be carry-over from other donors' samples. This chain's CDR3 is CAISGNGGDTEAFF. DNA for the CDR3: TGTGCCATCAGTGGGAACGGCGGGGACACTGAAGCTTTCTTT.